A selection of T cell receptor beta chains follows, all from one sample in a study of blood T cell repertoires in COVID-19. Assay used: immunoSEQ multiplex PCR; TCRdb lists only in-frame clones, some missing. The table shows 50,000 to 55,000 clones, with roughly 82% occurring only once. Sequencing input: peripheral blood. The receptors were sampled from a woman older than 75 with acute or convalescent COVID-19. Each CDR3 is given with its conserved first and last residue. D genes are given only for firm matches. Not every row has a clone size; where given, it reads once, few, many or a size class.

V gene,D gene,J gene,clone size,CDR3 DNA,CDR3 protein
TRBV3-1/TRBV3-2,NA,TRBJ1-4,NA,TGTGCCAGTTGTTTCCAGGGGACTGAAAAACTGTTTTTT,CASCFQGTEKLFF
TRBV6-4,NA,TRBJ2-2,few,TGTGCCAGCCGGGTTCACCAGGGGACCGGGGAGCTGTTTTTT,CASRVHQGTGELFF
TRBV7-3,NA,TRBJ2-3,NA,TGTGCCAGCAGCTTATATTCCGGGACTGGCACAGATACGCAGTATTTT,CASSLYSGTGTDTQYF
TRBV11-3,NA,TRBJ2-2,NA,TGTGCCAGCAGCTTGAGCGGGCCCGAGGTATTCTCCGGGGAGCTGTTTTTT,CASSLSGPEVFSGELFF
TRBV7-9,TRBD1,TRBJ2-5,NA,TGTGCCAGCAGCCGCTGGGACAGGCAAGAGACCCAGTACTTC,CASSRWDRQETQYF
TRBV20-1,NA,TRBJ1-4,NA,TGCAGTGCTAGTCGCGGCAATGAAAAACTGTTTTTT,CSASRGNEKLFF
TRBV18,TRBD2,TRBJ2-5,NA,TGTGCCAGCTCACCTGGACTAGACAAAGAGACCCAGTACTTC,CASSPGLDKETQYF
TRBV5-1,TRBD1,TRBJ2-7,NA,TGCGCCAGCAGCTTGGATTCAGGGACAGGGGGAATCGAGCAGTACTTC,CASSLDSGTGGIEQYF
TRBV29-1,TRBD1,TRBJ1-1,NA,TGCAGCGTTACAGGGGGGAGCACTGAAGCTTTCTTT,CSVTGGSTEAFF
TRBV7-3,NA,TRBJ2-3,once,TGTGCCAGCAGCTTATCGTCTGATACGCAGTATTTT,CASSLSSDTQYF
TRBV11-3,TRBD1,TRBJ2-7,NA,TGTGCCAGCAGCCAGACAAATACCGGGACAGCCGGATCCTACGAGCAGTACTTC,CASSQTNTGTAGSYEQYF
TRBV6-5,NA,TRBJ2-1,NA,TGTGCCAGCCATCCGAGGGTTTTGTACAATGAGCAGTTCTTC,CASHPRVLYNEQFF
TRBV5-1,TRBD1,TRBJ2-7,NA,TGCGCCAGCAGCTTGGCCCAGACAGGGGCCCCCTACGAGCAGTACTTC,CASSLAQTGAPYEQYF
TRBV6-1,TRBD1,TRBJ1-6,NA,TGTGCCAGCAGTGAACAACCAGGGGGGAATTCACCCCTCCACTTT,CASSEQPGGNSPLHF
TRBV6-1,NA,TRBJ1-2,NA,TGTGCCAGCAGTGAATATATCGGACAGACCTATGGCTACACCTTC,CASSEYIGQTYGYTF
TRBV15,NA,TRBJ2-1,NA,TGTGCCACCAGCAGAGATACGGGCTCCTACAATGAGCAGTTCTTC,CATSRDTGSYNEQFF
TRBV5-1,TRBD2,TRBJ2-1,NA,TGCGCCAGCAGCTTGTCTAGCGGGAGTGGGCAGTTCTTC,CASSLSSGSGQFF
TRBV4-2,TRBD2,TRBJ2-5,NA,TGTGCCAGCAGCCAAGGCGGCGGGCCTAGCGGGATGGGTGGTGAGACCCAGTACTTC,CASSQGGGPSGMGGETQYF
TRBV11-2,NA,TRBJ1-5,NA,TGTGCCAGCAGCTTAGGGGGAGGCTCGGAGCCCCAGCATTTT,CASSLGGGSEPQHF
TRBV27,TRBD2,TRBJ2-2,NA,TGTGCCAGCAGTATAAGCGGGGGGCTTTACGCGAACACCGGGGAGCTGTTTTTT,CASSISGGLYANTGELFF
TRBV2,TRBD2,TRBJ2-3,NA,TGTGCCAGCAGCCCCACTAGCGGGGGCACAGATACGCAGTATTTT,CASSPTSGGTDTQYF
TRBV19,NA,TRBJ1-1,NA,TGTGCCAGCGACCTATCCCGGCAGGATCCGTCCGGGAACACTGAAGCTTTCTTT,CASDLSRQDPSGNTEAFF
TRBV19,TRBD1,TRBJ1-5,NA,TGTGCCAGTACAGGGGGTATTCAGCCCCAGCATTTT,CASTGGIQPQHF
TRBV15,TRBD2,TRBJ2-1,few,TGTGCCACCAGCAGAGACGGGCTAGCGGGTTCAAATGAGCAGTTCTTC,CATSRDGLAGSNEQFF
TRBV3-1/TRBV3-2,TRBD2,TRBJ2-5,once,TGTGCCATTTCTAGCGGCGGTGCACCAGGTACCCAGTACTTC,CAISSGGAPGTQYF
TRBV6-5,TRBD1,TRBJ2-5,NA,TGTGCCAGCAGGACCGGGACAGGGGGCGAGACCCAGTACTTC,CASRTGTGGETQYF
TRBV30,TRBD1,TRBJ2-2,NA,TGTGCCTGGGACAGGGTTTGGACCGGGGAGCTGTTTTTT,CAWDRVWTGELFF
TRBV5-1,TRBD2,TRBJ2-3,few,TGCGCCAGCAGCTTGGGGACTAGTCCCAACACAGATACGCAGTATTTT,CASSLGTSPNTDTQYF
TRBV19,TRBD1,TRBJ1-2,NA,TGTGCCAGCCAAACTGGGACAGGGAACTATGGCTACACCTTC,CASQTGTGNYGYTF
TRBV7-9,NA,TRBJ2-5,NA,TGTGCCAGCAGCGGTTACGACGTCCACAGGTACCCAAAATTTGCGACCCAGTACTTC,CASSGYDVHRYPKFATQYF
TRBV2,TRBD1,TRBJ1-6,NA,TGTGCCAGGTCACAGGGGGCGAGAAATAATTCACCCCTCCACTTT,CARSQGARNNSPLHF
TRBV2,NA,TRBJ1-6,NA,TGTGCCAGCAGTGCAGGGGATTCACCCCTCCACTTT,CASSAGDSPLHF
TRBV18,NA,TRBJ2-1,NA,TGTGCCAGCTCACCAGGGACTGCCATCAATGAGCAGTTCTTC,CASSPGTAINEQFF
TRBV18,TRBD2,TRBJ2-1,NA,TGTGCCAGCTCACCTGGACTAGCGGGAGGCAATGAGCAGTTCTTC,CASSPGLAGGNEQFF
TRBV4-1,NA,TRBJ2-3,NA,TGCGCCAGCAGCCTCGGTGGGGCAGGGGGCACAGATACGCAGTATTTT,CASSLGGAGGTDTQYF
TRBV11-2,NA,TRBJ1-6,NA,TGTGCCAGCAGACACTCCCCGGGGGGAGGGAATTCACCCCTCCACTTT,CASRHSPGGGNSPLHF
TRBV19,NA,TRBJ1-1,NA,TGTGCCAGTAGTATGAGGAGGGCTGAAGCTTTCTTT,CASSMRRAEAFF
TRBV11-2,TRBD2,TRBJ2-5,NA,TGTGCCAGCAGCTTAAGGAGACTAGCGGGAGAAGAGACCCAGTACTTC,CASSLRRLAGEETQYF
TRBV9,TRBD2,TRBJ2-3,NA,TGTGCCAGCAGCGTAGTGTGGACTAGCCGGGATACGCAGTATTTT,CASSVVWTSRDTQYF
TRBV30,NA,TRBJ1-1,once,TGTGCCTGGAGTTTTCGCCCACAGGGAAACACTGAAGCTTTCTTT,CAWSFRPQGNTEAFF
TRBV4-2,NA,TRBJ2-1,once,TGTGCCAGCAGCCATATTAATGAGCAGTTCTTC,CASSHINEQFF
TRBV18,NA,TRBJ1-1,few,TGTGCCAGCTCACCCCCCGGGATGAACACTGAAGCTTTCTTT,CASSPPGMNTEAFF
TRBV7-3,NA,TRBJ2-2,NA,TGTGCCAGCAGCCCAGTTATCAACGATGAGCTGTTTTTT,CASSPVINDELFF
TRBV28,TRBD1,TRBJ1-5,few,TGTGCCAGCAGTGGTGGGACAGTTAATCAGCCCCAGCATTTT,CASSGGTVNQPQHF